The 7 T cell receptor beta chains below come from one sample, sequenced in a study of T-cell reconstitution after alpha-beta-depleted transplantation in children (dated by TCRdb to about 2016). Libraries were made using PCR. Sequenced on an Illumina HiSeq 2500. Molecular barcoding was employed in the preparation of TCR libraries, with unique molecular identifiers being used to normalize TCRbeta repertoire quantification. TCRdb passed the public sequencing reads through fastp at Q25 and MiXCR, retaining productive beta sequences. Each record represents a unique CDR3 protein, reported with the most common genes and DNA among its rows. Counted in this sample were 200,000 to 300,000 distinct CDR3 sequences; about 24% of them appeared once. About 5% of the sample rests with the top ten. The intended sense of this specimen's treatment or condition label: allogeneic hematopoietic cell transplantation with graft depleted of TCRalphabeta T cells and CD19 B cells.

The sequencing used PBMCs, mostly from graft donor cells, collected 360 days after TCRalphabeta/CD19-depleted stem cell transplant. The receptors come from a female patient between 2 and 15 years old who had a stem cell transplant for congenital amegakaryocytic thrombocytopenia, so the T cells may come from the graft donor.

This chain links TRBV12-3 or TRBV12-4 with TRBJ1-1; a possible D gene is TRBD1 (6 bases). This CDR3 contains 12 residues. Trimming cost V 10 bases and J 4 bases, with 13 bases left between them. The CDR3 loop is CAINREGTEAFF. Written as DNA, the CDR3 is TGTGCCATTAACAGGGAAGGCACTGAAGCTTTCTTT.

There are many counts of this clonotype. The rearrangement links TRBV10-3 to TRBJ1-5; a possible D gene is TRBD1 (6 bases). V dropped 8 bases and J dropped 4 bases, with 12 bases sitting between them. The germline gives CDR1 ENHRY, CDR2 SYGVKD. The CDR3 has 13 residues. In nucleotides, the CDR3 is TGTGCCATCCGGGAGGGGGTTAATCAGCCCCAGCATTTT. Translating gives CAIREGVNQPQHF.

At least ten counts were recorded for this clonotype. V usage is TRBV5-1 and J usage is TRBJ2-3, with 9 bases fitting TRBD2. V gave up 0 bases and J gave up 4 bases; unmatched junction bases: 3. CDR3 length: 15 residues. Germline V CDR1 and CDR2: SGHRS, YFSETQ. CDR3 sequence: CASSLVLAGSDTQYF. The DNA for the CDR3 is TGCGCCAGCAGCTTGGTTCTAGCGGGATCAGATACGCAGTATTTT.

This clonotype was picked up a small number of times. The chain links TRBV29-1 to TRBJ2-1; 9 bases map to TRBD2. V gave up 4 bases and J gave up 5 bases; unmatched junction bases: 6. The germline gives CDR1 SQVTM, CDR2 ANQGSEA. The CDR3 covers 14 residues. The CDR3 DNA follows: TGCAGCGTTGGGGTAGCGGGGGAAAACAATGAGCAGTTCTTC. Translating gives CSVGVAGENNEQFF.

The chain's CDR3 is CASSPRTEYNEQFF. CDR3 coding DNA: TGCGCCAGCAGCCCTCGGACGGAATACAATGAGCAGTTCTTC. The chain recombines TRBV5-1 with TRBJ2-1; the D is unclear. CDR3 length: 14 amino acids. V was clipped by 4 bases and J by 4 bases, with 12 bases between them. In germline, CDR1 is SGHRS, CDR2 YFSETQ.

This chain uses TRBV2 with TRBJ2-4; D is ambiguous. Trimming took 7 bases from V and 8 from J, leaving 21 bases between them. CDR1 and CDR2 (germline): SNHLY, FYNNEI. This CDR3 is 15 amino acids long. The CDR3 loop is CASMGKGMPKDIQYF. The CDR3 DNA reads as TGTGCCAGCATGGGGAAGGGAATGCCGAAAGACATTCAGTACTTC.

This clonotype came up a few times. The chain has TRBV7-2 and TRBJ2-3; D not certain. Germline V gene data show CDR1 as SGHTA and CDR2 as FQGNSA. V dropped 6 bases and J dropped 7 bases, with 8 bases sitting between them. This CDR3 contains 11 residues. The CDR3: CASSPFNTQYF. The CDR3 DNA follows: TGTGCCAGCAGTCCGTTTAATACGCAGTATTTT.